This is a list of T cell receptor beta chains from one sample in a study of blood T cell repertoires in COVID-19. Measured with immunoSEQ multiplex PCR; TCRdb has only the in-frame clones, and not every one. The repertoire holds 250,000 or so clones, 84% seen once, with about 3.5% in the top ten. Sequenced: PBMCs or T cells enriched from blood (not recorded which). The source of these receptors is a middle-aged man who had recovered from COVID-19. Each CDR3 is given with its conserved first and last residue. Fields, in order: V gene, D gene, J gene, clone size, CDR3 protein, CDR3 DNA. A D gene is named only where the DNA matches it firmly. Only some rows state a clone size, as once, few, many or a class for expanded clones.

TRBV30	TRBD2	TRBJ2-7	NA	CAWSPARLAGGGEQYF	TGTGCCTGGAGCCCCGCACGGCTAGCGGGGGGGGGCGAGCAGTACTTC
TRBV7-9	NA	TRBJ2-5	NA	CASSLAREETQYF	TGTGCCAGCAGCTTAGCCAGGGAAGAGACCCAGTACTTC
TRBV11-2	NA	TRBJ1-4	NA	CASSLGFGGDEKLFF	TGTGCCAGCAGCTTAGGCTTCGGGGGGGACGAAAAACTGTTTTTT
TRBV6-5	NA	TRBJ2-1	NA	CASSYLPRASYNEQFF	TGTGCCAGCAGTTACCTCCCCAGGGCCTCCTACAATGAGCAGTTCTTC
TRBV6-2/TRBV6-3	NA	TRBJ1-2	NA	CASSHPGGGYTF	TGTGCCAGCAGCCACCCGGGGGGTGGCTACACCTTC
TRBV9	TRBD2	TRBJ2-3	few	CASSPSRGDSRGALTDTQYF	TGTGCCAGCAGCCCTAGTAGAGGCGACTCGCGGGGGGCCCTTACGGATACGCAGTATTTT
TRBV24-1	NA	TRBJ1-5	NA	CATSDRGNQPQHF	TGTGCCACCAGTGATCGGGGGAATCAGCCCCAGCATTTT
TRBV28	TRBD1	TRBJ1-2	NA	CASRPTGGFYGYTF	TGTGCCAGCAGGCCCACAGGGGGCTTCTATGGCTACACCTTC
TRBV5-5	TRBD1	TRBJ1-1	NA	CASSPRIGTGWDTEAFF	TGTGCCAGCAGCCCCAGGATTGGGACAGGGTGGGACACTGAAGCTTTCTTT
TRBV5-8	TRBD1	TRBJ1-2	NA	CASSPGDRGLNYGYTF	TGTGCCAGCAGCCCTGGGGACAGGGGGCTTAACTATGGCTACACCTTC
TRBV12-5	NA	TRBJ1-1	NA	CASGSIAPTEAFF	TGTGCTAGTGGTTCAATCGCGCCCACTGAAGCTTTCTTT
TRBV27	NA	TRBJ1-2	NA	CASSSWGDYGYTF	TGTGCCAGCAGTTCCTGGGGCGACTATGGCTACACCTTC
TRBV13	NA	TRBJ2-3	NA	CASSPQAGPDTQYF	TGTGCCAGCAGCCCCCAGGCTGGTCCCGATACGCAGTATTTT
TRBV6-2/TRBV6-3	NA	TRBJ2-7	NA	CASSITGYEQYF	TGTGCCAGCAGTATCACAGGTTACGAGCAGTACTTC
TRBV2	TRBD2	TRBJ2-3	NA	CANRGTSGGGTDTQYF	TGTGCCAACCGAGGGACTAGCGGGGGGGGCACAGATACGCAGTATTTT
TRBV27	TRBD2	TRBJ2-3	NA	CATKSGGNTQYF	TGTGCCACCAAGTCCGGGGGGAATACGCAGTATTTT
TRBV5-1	TRBD1	TRBJ2-5	NA	CASSPQGDLQETQYF	TGCGCCAGCAGCCCCCAGGGGGACCTCCAAGAGACCCAGTACTTC
TRBV5-1	TRBD1	TRBJ1-1	NA	CASSTGQGRTEAFF	TGCGCCAGCAGCACCGGACAGGGGAGGACTGAAGCTTTCTTT
TRBV10-3	TRBD2	TRBJ2-1	NA	CAIRGSDGTTYNEQFF	TGTGCCATCAGAGGATCGGACGGGACTACCTACAATGAGCAGTTCTTC
TRBV21-1	NA	TRBJ2-3	NA	CASSKVYLAARTDTQYF	TGTGCCAGCAGCAAAGTCTACCTAGCGGCGAGGACAGATACGCAGTATTTT
TRBV14	NA	TRBJ2-1	NA	CASSQGLLYNEQFF	TGTGCCAGCAGCCAAGGACTACTTTACAATGAGCAGTTCTTC
TRBV20-1	NA	TRBJ1-1	few	CSAAGSHEAFF	TGCAGTGCGGCAGGGTCGCATGAAGCTTTCTTT
TRBV9	NA	TRBJ1-1	NA	CASSGGTDLTEAFF	TGTGCCAGCAGCGGCGGGACGGATCTTACTGAAGCTTTCTTT
TRBV4-2	TRBD1	TRBJ2-5	NA	CASSLPTRAGTGGFSRETQYF	TGTGCCAGCAGCCTCCCCACCAGGGCCGGGACAGGGGGTTTTAGTAGAGAGACCCAGTACTTC
TRBV10-3	TRBD1	TRBJ1-1	NA	CAIRPTGGVTEAFF	TGTGCCATCAGACCGACAGGGGGGGTTACTGAAGCTTTCTTT
TRBV5-1	NA	TRBJ2-5	NA	CASSGSVVTQYF	TGCGCCAGCAGCGGCAGCGTTGTGACCCAGTACTTC
TRBV18	TRBD1	TRBJ1-4	NA	CASSPRSVWQGAREKLFF	TGTGCCAGCTCACCTCGATCTGTCTGGCAGGGGGCGCGCGAAAAACTGTTTTTT
TRBV7-6	NA	TRBJ2-7	once	CASSLVSGKSSYEQYF	TGTGCCAGCAGCTTAGTCTCAGGGAAAAGCTCCTACGAGCAGTACTTC
TRBV15	NA	TRBJ1-2	NA	CATSGARGSYGYTF	TGTGCCACCAGCGGGGCAAGGGGTTCCTATGGCTACACCTTC
TRBV9	NA	TRBJ1-3	few	CASSSANGGNTIYF	TGTGCCAGCAGCTCTGCGAACGGTGGAAACACCATATATTTT
TRBV30	NA	TRBJ1-4	NA	CAWSAGQQHGEKLFF	TGTGCCTGGAGTGCCGGACAGCAACACGGTGAAAAACTGTTTTTT